This TCR beta chain was profiled in a study of blood T cell repertoires in COVID-19. The germline V and J ends were trimmed by 3 bases and 2 bases, with 10 bases remaining between them. CDR3 length equals 14 residues. CDR1 is MDHEN, CDR2 SYDVKM, per germline. With regard to this clone: Other DNA sequences of this sample code for an identical CDR3.

TCRdb's copy holds only in-frame clones and misses some; the assay was immunoSEQ multiplex PCR. Here the sample spans some 230,000 clones, approximately 84% being singletons. Input material: PBMCs or T cells enriched from blood (not recorded which). The V gene is TRBV28, the J gene TRBJ1-1, with a weak D call TRBD1 (5 bases). The source of this sequence is a middle-aged man who had recovered from COVID-19. The CDR3 nucleotides read TGTGCCAGCAGTTTGAGACAGACAAACACTGAAGCTTTCTTT. This translates into CASSLRQTNTEAFF.